This TCR beta chain was documented in a study of neurological immune-mediated disorders. The overall study: Relapsing-remitting disease affected roughly 31, and secondary progressive 3, of 34 multiple sclerosis patients. Whole-study results and caveats: Across subjects, expanded clones had no CDR3 amino acid sequences in common, pointing to private repertoires in all groups.

From the 5' RACE reads, TCRdb called clonotypes with MiXCR, one entry per CDR3 protein. Altogether fewer than 90,000 distinct CDR3 sequences are present, roughly 5% being singletons, with the ten largest covering less than 7.5%. Trimming stripped 6 bases from V and 7 bases from J, with 15 bases between. The CDR3 length is 13 residues. This clonotype was counted ten times or more. Its antigen is as yet unknown. The chain links TRBV12-3 or TRBV12-4 to TRBJ1-2, with a possible D match to TRBD1 (6 bases). This receptor was obtained from a man between 18 and 29 years old with multiple sclerosis. The specimen was PBMCs. CDR3 region: CASRQNREGGYTF. In DNA, the CDR3 is TGTGCCAGCAGGCAAAACAGGGAGGGTGGCTACACCTTC.